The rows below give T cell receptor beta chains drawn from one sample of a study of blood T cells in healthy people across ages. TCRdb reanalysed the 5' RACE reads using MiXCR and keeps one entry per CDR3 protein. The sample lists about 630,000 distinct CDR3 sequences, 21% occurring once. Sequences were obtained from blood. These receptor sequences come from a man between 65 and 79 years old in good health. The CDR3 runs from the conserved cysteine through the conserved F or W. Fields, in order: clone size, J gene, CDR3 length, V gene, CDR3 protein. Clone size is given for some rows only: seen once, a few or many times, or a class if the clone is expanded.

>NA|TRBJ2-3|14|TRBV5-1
CASSLIAHTDTQYF
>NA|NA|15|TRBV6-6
CASSYSPVVWNEQFF
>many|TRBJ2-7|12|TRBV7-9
CASSFSGAEQYF
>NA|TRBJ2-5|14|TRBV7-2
CASSSRTRGETQYF
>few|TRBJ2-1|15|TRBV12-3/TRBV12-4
CASSPPGTGYNEQFF
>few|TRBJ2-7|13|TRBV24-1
CATSATDRAEQYF
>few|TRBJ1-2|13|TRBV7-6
CASSLIGRGGYTF
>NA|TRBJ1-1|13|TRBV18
CASSPGQGQYAFF
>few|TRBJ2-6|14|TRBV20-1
CSAPSMSGANVLTF
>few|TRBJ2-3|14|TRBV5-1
CASGNGQHTDTQYF
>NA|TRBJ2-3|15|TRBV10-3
CAIRPRGRAGDTQYF
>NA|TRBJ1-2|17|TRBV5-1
CASSPEGTGGAGYGYTF
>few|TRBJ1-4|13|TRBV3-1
CASSQVVVEKLFF
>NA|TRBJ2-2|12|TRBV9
CAGSVRGGELFF
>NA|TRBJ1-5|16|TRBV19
CASSIDHGGFGQPQHF
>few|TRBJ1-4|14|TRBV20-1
CSAATGAANEKLFF